The 4 T cell receptor beta chains below come from one sample, sequenced in a study of CD8 T cells in Susac syndrome. RNA, at roughly 0.45 to 1 ug, was reverse transcribed with random hexamers. A single record per CDR3 protein comes from TCRdb applying MiXCR to the immunoSEQ multiplex PCR reads. The sample has under 200,000 distinct CDR3 sequences, 85% to 95% seen once; the top ten hold about 0.15%. The sequenced sample was CD8+ T cells from PBMCs. These receptors were collected from a human donor with Susac syndrome.

This clonotype was seen more than once but under ten times. The chain links TRBV6-5 to TRBJ2-5; 9 nucleotides line up with TRBD2. V lost 4 bases, J lost 5 bases, and 2 bases stayed unmatched. CDR3 size: 13 residues. Germline values: CDR1 MNHEY, CDR2 SVGAGI. The CDR3 coding sequence is TGTGCCAGCAGTTCAGGACTAGCGGAGACCCAGTACTTC. Translation: CASSSGLAETQYF.

J is TRBJ2-3 and V is TRBV28; D is possibly TRBD1 or TRBD2 (6 bases each). The CDR3 spans 17 residues. Trimming took 5 bases from V and 3 from J, leaving 21 bases between them. The germline V gene has CDR1 MDHEN and CDR2 SYDVKM. The CDR3 protein is CASSSYSGASVTDTQYF. The CDR3 nucleotides are TGTGCCAGCAGTAGTTATTCGGGGGCTAGTGTGACAGATACGCAGTATTTT. The full variable domain, with the rest looked up from reference TRBV28 and TRBJ2-3, is DVKVTQSSRYLVKRTGEKVFLECVQDMDHENMFWYRQDPGLGLRLIYFSYDVKMKEKGDIPEGYSVSREKKERFSLILESASTNQTSMYLCASSSYSGASVTDTQYFGPGTRLTVL.

This chain links TRBV27 with TRBJ1-2; the match to TRBD1 covers 11 bases. The V gene end was trimmed by 5 bases and the J gene end by 7 bases; junction bases not matched to a gene: 3. CDR1 MNHEY and CDR2 SMNVEV come from the germline V gene (reference sequence). The CDR3 length is 13 residues. The CDR3 DNA is TGTGCCAGCAGTCCGGGACAGGGGGTTGGCTACACCTTC. It translates to CASSPGQGVGYTF.

The J gene is TRBJ2-3, the V gene TRBV7-8; D gene unclear. The germline V and J ends were trimmed by 4 bases and 7 bases, with 15 bases remaining between them. Germline V lookup: CDR1 SGHVS, CDR2 FQNEAQ. The CDR3 is made up of 14 amino acids. The CDR3 region has the DNA TGTGCCAGCAGCTCGGCAGAGAAGATGAATACGCAGTATTTT. Protein sequence: CASSSAEKMNTQYF.